A single sample is the source of the 20 T cell receptor beta chains below, sequenced in a study of cytomegalovirus exposure and HLA in healthy donors. Generated by immunoSEQ multiplex PCR, the TCRdb table keeps only in-frame clones and is missing some. The table records about 250,000 clones, 87% of them present only once. Sequencing was done on a sample of PBMCs. The source of these receptors is a man between 18 and 35 years old in good health and CMV-seronegative.

CDR3 in DNA: TGTGCCACCAGCGTTCAACCGGGACTAGCGGGAGAAGTTGAGCAGTTCTTC. It specifies CATSVQPGLAGEVEQFF. The rearrangement joins TRBV15 to TRBJ2-1; 14 nucleotides align to TRBD2. The CDR3 totals 17 residues. Losses at the gene ends were 5 bases for V and 9 bases for J; bases not matched to a gene: 12. Germline V gene lookup returns CDR1 LNHNV and CDR2 YYDKDF (reference sequence).

The V and J genes are TRBV6-5 and TRBJ2-7; the D gene is possibly TRBD1 (5 bases). The CDR3 sequence is 13 residues long. The germline V and J ends were trimmed by 5 bases and 3 bases, with 11 bases remaining between them. Germline lookup yields CDR1 MNHEY and CDR2 SVGAGI. As DNA, the CDR3 is TGTGCCAGCAGTCCGACAGTACTCTACGAGCAGTACTTC. It encodes CASSPTVLYEQYF.

The chain couples TRBV19 to TRBJ1-5; D might be TRBD1 (6 bases). Germline values: CDR1 LNHDA, CDR2 SQIVND (reference sequence). Between the trimmed V and J ends, which lost 5 bases and 1 base, there was a span of 12 bases. The CDR3 is 15 amino acids. CDR3 loop: CASSATGKSNQPQHF. The CDR3 bases are TGTGCCAGTAGTGCAACAGGGAAAAGCAATCAGCCCCAGCATTTT.

The V and J genes are TRBV7-8 and TRBJ2-7; tentative D call: TRBD1 (6 bases). V was shortened by 4 bases and J by 2 bases, with 15 bases between the two germline ends. This CDR3 has 15 residues. Looked up from germline, CDR1 is SGHVS and CDR2 is FQNEAQ. CDR3 bases: TGTGCCAGCAGCTCTCGATGGGACACTGCCTACGAGCAGTACTTC. As protein: CASSSRWDTAYEQYF.

The chain is built from TRBV12-5 and TRBJ2-1, with a tentative D call TRBD2 (7 bases). CDR1 and CDR2 (germline): LGHNT, FRNRAP. Trimming left V 4 bases short and J 14 bases short, with 18 bases between. CDR3 length: 13 residues. CDR3 sequence: CASGSPGGGSKFF. CDR3 sequence (DNA): TGTGCTAGTGGTTCCCCGGGGGGCGGGTCCAAGTTCTTC.

This clone was seen more than once but under ten times. This sequence joins TRBV28 and TRBJ1-2, with 9 nucleotides matching TRBD1. The CDR3 spans 16 residues. J lost 6 bases, V lost 0 bases, and 8 bases had no gene match. CDR1 is MDHEN, CDR2 SYDVKM, per germline. The CDR3 region is CASSLWGRDRENGYTF. For the CDR3, the DNA is TGTGCCAGCAGTTTATGGGGCCGGGACAGGGAGAATGGCTACACCTTC.

This clone has only one observation. The V gene is TRBV4-3, the J gene TRBJ1-2; 9 nucleotides match TRBD1. Germline lookup yields CDR1 LGHNA and CDR2 YSLEER. This CDR3 has 16 amino acids. With 0 bases clipped from V and 5 bases from J, the junction kept 7 bases outside the gene matches. Here the CDR3 DNA reads TGCGCCAGCAGCCAAGATAGGGGACAGGGAAAATATGGCTACACCTTC. This translates into CASSQDRGQGKYGYTF.

The chain combines TRBV18 with TRBJ1-4; 8 bases agree with TRBD1. This CDR3 has 15 amino acids. V gave up 2 bases and J gave up 8 bases; unmatched junction bases: 7. CDR1 KGHSH and CDR2 LQKENI come from the germline V gene. CDR3 sequence: CASSPIRGRGEKLFF. Written as DNA, the CDR3 is TGTGCCAGCTCACCAATCAGGGGGCGCGGCGAAAAACTGTTTTTT.

V usage is TRBV10-3 and J usage is TRBJ1-6; 7 bases line up with TRBD1. CDR1 and CDR2 (germline): ENHRY, SYGVKD. V lost 9 bases and J lost 9; bases outside the gene matches: 5. The CDR3 totals 12 residues. The CDR3: CAITGEGSPLHF. In nucleotides, the CDR3 is TGTGCCATAACAGGGGAAGGTTCACCCCTCCACTTT.

The chain combines TRBV5-6 with TRBJ2-5, with D unclear. V lost 2 bases and J 5 bases, leaving 10 bases between the germline ends. From germline, CDR1 is SGHDT and CDR2 YYEEEE. CDR3 length: 13 amino acids. Here the CDR3 DNA reads TGTGCCAGCAGCTTCTCAGGCGCGGAGACCCAGTACTTC. This sequence encodes CASSFSGAETQYF.

This chain links TRBV7-8 with TRBJ2-6, with D unclear. V lost 7 bases and J lost 0, with 10 bases in between. CDR3 size: 15 residues. Germline CDR1 and CDR2: SGHVS and FQNEAQ. CDR3 coding DNA: TGTGCCAGCACCCTTCAGGTCTCTGGGGCCAACGTCCTGACTTTC. It is translated as CASTLQVSGANVLTF.

The rearrangement uses TRBV5-1 and TRBJ1-5, with 7 bases aligning to TRBD1. CDR1 is SGHRS, CDR2 YFSETQ, per germline. This CDR3 is built from 15 residues. V was pared by 3 bases and J by 3 bases, with 6 bases of the junction left unmatched. DNA of the CDR3: TGCGCCAGCAGCTCCACCGGGACAGACAATCAGCCCCAGCATTTT. This codes for CASSSTGTDNQPQHF.

CDR3 coding DNA: TGTGCCAGCAGGCCCGGGGGGGCCTTGGAGCAGTACTTC. Amino acid sequence: CASRPGGALEQYF. This rearrangement joins TRBV7-2 to TRBJ2-7; 8 bases are shared with TRBD2. V dropped 6 bases and J dropped 7; count of bases not matched to a gene: 8. CDR3 length equals 13 residues. The germline gives CDR1 SGHTA, CDR2 FQGNSA.

The rearrangement links TRBV27 to TRBJ2-7; 10 nucleotides match TRBD2. The CDR3 length is 15 residues. From germline, CDR1 is MNHEY and CDR2 SMNVEV (reference sequence). With 6 bases clipped from V and 3 bases from J, the junction kept 8 bases outside the gene matches. The CDR3 sequence: CASSTRAGGVYEQYF. CDR3 nucleotides: TGTGCCAGCAGCACTCGAGCGGGAGGGGTCTACGAGCAGTACTTC.

The rearrangement uses TRBV4-3 and TRBJ1-1, with 7 bases identical to TRBD1. V lost 2 bases to trimming and J lost 3 bases; unmatched junction nucleotides: 12. The CDR3 consists of 17 residues. Per germline, CDR1 LGHNA and CDR2 YSLEER. The CDR3 DNA follows: TGCGCCAGCAGCCAAAGACCCCGGACAGGAGAAGACACTGAAGCTTTCTTT. It specifies CASSQRPRTGEDTEAFF.

This chain connects TRBV29-1 to TRBJ1-2; D is possibly TRBD1 (6 bases). The germline V gene has CDR1 SQVTM and CDR2 ANQGSEA. Trimming left V 7 bases short and J 4 bases short, with 13 bases between. The CDR3 has 12 amino acids. The CDR3 bases are TGCAGCGGACGTCAGGGGAGCTATGGCTACACCTTC. It is translated as CSGRQGSYGYTF.

DNA for the CDR3: TGCAGCACGACTAGTCTTGAGCAGTTCTTC. Protein: CSTTSLEQFF. The genes are TRBV29-1 and TRBJ2-1, with D maybe TRBD2 (6 bases). Per germline, CDR1 SQVTM and CDR2 ANQGSEA. The V gene lost 8 bases and the J gene lost 9 bases, with 11 bases spanning the gap. The length of the CDR3 is 10 residues.

The chain uses TRBV19 and TRBJ2-1; possibly TRBD1 for D (5 bases). The ends were cut back, 7 bases at V and 0 bases at J, with 10 bases in the middle. The CDR3 runs 14 residues. CDR1 and CDR2 from the germline V gene are LNHDA and SQIVND (reference sequence). The CDR3 coding sequence is TGTGCCAGTAACCCCCAGGGCTCCTACAATGAGCAGTTCTTC. It encodes CASNPQGSYNEQFF.

This clone occurred once. The chain links TRBV5-6 to TRBJ2-1, with 8 bases identical to TRBD2. Trimming cost V 1 base and J 9 bases; bases outside gene matches: 9. The CDR3 has 15 residues. Per the germline V gene, CDR1 is SGHDT and CDR2 is YYEEEE. The CDR3 protein is CASSLYKRERGEQFF. DNA for the CDR3: TGTGCCAGCAGCTTGTATAAGCGGGAGAGGGGTGAGCAGTTCTTC.

For this clone: An end of the junction does not agree with germline; a read error may underlie this. The V and J genes are TRBV27 and TRBJ2-2, with 10 bases fitting TRBD2. The CDR3 sequence is 15 residues long. Germline CDR1 and CDR2: MNHEY and SMNVEV (reference sequence). This CDR3 reads CASSATSGNAGELFF. CDR3 DNA: TGTGCCAGCAGTGCAACTAGCGGGAACGCCGGGGAGCTGTTTTTT.